This T cell receptor beta chain stems from a study of T cell responses to AZD1222 COVID-19 vaccine. Sequencing used immunoSEQ multiplex PCR; TCRdb keeps in-frame clones, though not all of them. The sample records about 110,000 clones, around 84% being singletons. There are 15 residues in the CDR3. CDR1 and CDR2 (germline): DFQATT, SNEGSKA (reference sequence). V was trimmed by 3 bases and J by 6 bases, leaving 15 bases between them. The rearrangement joins TRBV20-1 to TRBJ1-6; the D gene is possibly TRBD1 (5 bases). The sequenced sample was peripheral blood, obtained on day 0 of AZD1222 vaccination. The TCR originated in an adult in good health. The CDR3 nucleotides read TGCAGTGCTAGTCCGCACACAGGACCTAATTCACCCCTCCACTTT. This gives the protein CSASPHTGPNSPLHF.